A selection of T cell receptor beta chains follows, all from one sample in a study of T cell repertoires in cytomegalovirus infection. Antigens of these TCRs are unknown. MiXCR was run by TCRdb on the reads, yielding one entry per CDR3 protein. The sample holds about 500,000 distinct CDR3 sequences, 30% to 40% seen once. The source material was cultured PBMCs, sampled from culture after CMV antigen stimulation. The receptor source for this set is a human donor in good health (CMV status not recorded). Some clones in this sample may be carry-over from other donors' samples. Both conserved end residues are part of each CDR3. The D gene is left open where the match is weak. Clone size is not always given. Where it is, it says once, few, many or a class for expanded clones.

j_call	v_call	clone_size	d_call	cdr3_nt	cdr3_aa
TRBJ1-1	TRBV5-8	.	.	TGTGCCAGCAGCTTGCCGGGGGCCGCTAACACTGAAGCTTTCTTT	CASSLPGAANTEAFF
TRBJ2-2	TRBV19	few	TRBD2	TGTGCCAGTAGTACTAGCGGGACTTTCGGGGAGCTGTTTTTT	CASSTSGTFGELFF
TRBJ2-5	TRBV7-2	many	.	TGTGCCAGCAGCTTTAATAGTCGGGAATGGGAGACCCAGTACTTC	CASSFNSREWETQYF
TRBJ1-1	TRBV11-2	.	TRBD1	TGTGCCAGCAGCCCCGGGACAGGGGGCTTTCGGAACACTGAAGCTTTCTTT	CASSPGTGGFRNTEAFF
TRBJ1-2	TRBV7-8	many	.	TGTGCCAGCAGCTTAACCGGACAGACGAACTATGGCTACACCTTC	CASSLTGQTNYGYTF
TRBJ2-3	TRBV7-2	many	.	TGTGCCAGCAGCTTAGCCTCCAGGGGAGATACGCAGTATTTT	CASSLASRGDTQYF
TRBJ2-5	TRBV20-1	.	.	TGCAGTGCTAGAGATCACCAGGGAGAGACCCAGTACTTC	CSARDHQGETQYF
TRBJ1-5	TRBV7-2	many	.	TGTGCCAGCAGCTTATTATACGCGCCCCAGCATTTT	CASSLLYAPQHF
TRBJ2-1	TRBV19	few	TRBD1	TGTGCCAGTAGTCTCCGGGGACAGGGAGGCAATGAGCAGTTCTTC	CASSLRGQGGNEQFF
TRBJ2-7	TRBV20-1	.	TRBD2	TGCAGTGCTAGAGGATGGCTCCGGGGGGGGGAGCAGTACTTC	CSARGWLRGGEQYF
TRBJ1-5	TRBV2	once	.	TGTGCCAGCAGTGAAGGCAGGATCTATAGCAATCAGCCCCAGCATTTT	CASSEGRIYSNQPQHF
TRBJ1-1	TRBV7-6	many	.	TGTGCCAGCAGCCGTGGGCTTGAAGCTTTCTTT	CASSRGLEAFF
TRBJ2-3	TRBV6-6	.	TRBD2	TGTGCCAGCAGTCCACCGGGACTAGCGGGAAGGGGGGGCACAGATACGCAGTATTTT	CASSPPGLAGRGGTDTQYF
TRBJ2-3	TRBV7-2	many	TRBD2	TGTGCCAGCAGCTTCCTAGCGGGAGGGGTGACAGATACGCAGTATTTT	CASSFLAGGVTDTQYF
TRBJ1-4	TRBV11-2	.	TRBD1	TGTGCCAGCAGCCCGAGTGGGGGGACAGGGACTAATGAAAAACTGTTTTTT	CASSPSGGTGTNEKLFF
TRBJ2-3	TRBV7-2	few	TRBD2	TGTGCCAGCAGCTTAGTACCGCGGGAGGCAGATACGCAGTATTTT	CASSLVPREADTQYF
TRBJ1-1	TRBV12-3/TRBV12-4	many	.	TGTGCCAGCAGTTGGGGGGGTCAGGAAGCTTTCTTT	CASSWGGQEAFF
TRBJ1-6	TRBV7-8	few	.	TGTGCCAGCAGCTTAGCGCTTGGTTCACCCCTCCACTTT	CASSLALGSPLHF
TRBJ2-2	TRBV12-3/TRBV12-4	few	.	TGTGCCAGCAGTCCCGGGGGCGGGGCCCTCAACACCGGGGAGCTGTTTTTT	CASSPGGGALNTGELFF
TRBJ1-4	TRBV4-3	.	.	TGCGCCAGCAGCCAAGATAGAGGGAATGAAAAACTGTTTTTT	CASSQDRGNEKLFF
TRBJ1-1	TRBV7-6	.	.	TGTGCCAGCAGCTCCTCGACCGGGAGGACTGAAGCTTTCTTT	CASSSSTGRTEAFF
TRBJ1-4	TRBV4-1	.	.	TGCGCCAGCAGCCAAGATCGGCCCTTGAGTCTTGCAACTAATGAAAAACTGTTTTTT	CASSQDRPLSLATNEKLFF
TRBJ2-7	TRBV7-4	many	.	TGTGCCAGCAGCTTATATGCCAGGTTCGCGCAGTACTTC	CASSLYARFAQYF
TRBJ1-6	TRBV15	many	TRBD1	TGTGCCACCAGCAAGGGACAGGAGACTTCACCCCTCCACTTT	CATSKGQETSPLHF
TRBJ1-3	TRBV7-9	.	.	TGTGCCAGCAGCCCCCTTGCCCTTTCTACAGGAAACACCATATATTTT	CASSPLALSTGNTIYF
TRBJ2-5	TRBV7-9	.	.	TGTGCCAGCAGCTTATTGGGGACTGACCAAGAGACCCAGTACTTC	CASSLLGTDQETQYF
TRBJ2-3	TRBV29-1	.	TRBD2	TGCAGCTATACCCGGCTAGCGGGAGTGTCAGATACGCAGTATTTT	CSYTRLAGVSDTQYF
TRBJ2-6	TRBV6-1	.	.	TGTGCCAGCAGTGAATTCCCGAGGGGCTCTGGGGCCAACGTCCTGACTTTC	CASSEFPRGSGANVLTF
TRBJ2-1	TRBV7-3	.	.	TGTGCCAGCAGCTTAAGTCTAGAGGTGAATGAGCAGTTCTTC	CASSLSLEVNEQFF
TRBJ2-7	TRBV5-1	.	TRBD2	TGCGCCAGCAGCAAGACTAGCGGGAGGGCCTACGAGCAGTACTTC	CASSKTSGRAYEQYF
TRBJ2-3	TRBV9	once	.	TGTGCCAGCAGCGGAATATCGGCAGATACGCAGTATTTT	CASSGISADTQYF
TRBJ1-1	TRBV7-2	many	.	TGTGCCAGCAGACCACAAGTCGGCAGACTTATGAACACTGAAGCTTTCTTT	CASRPQVGRLMNTEAFF
TRBJ2-3	TRBV7-9	few	.	TGTGCCAGCAGCCAAGGGGGAGGCGGGGCAGATACGCAGTATTTT	CASSQGGGGADTQYF
TRBJ1-1	TRBV6-5	few	.	TGTGCCAGCAGTCCCACGACTGAGAACACTGAAGCTTTCTTT	CASSPTTENTEAFF
TRBJ2-5	TRBV5-4	few	TRBD2	TGTGCCAGCAGAAGGGCATTTACTAGCGGGAGGGGACAAGAGACCCAGTACTTC	CASRRAFTSGRGQETQYF
TRBJ2-3	TRBV28	.	TRBD1	TGTGCCAGCAGTCTATGGACAGGAAGTAGCACAGATACGCAGTATTTT	CASSLWTGSSTDTQYF
TRBJ2-3	TRBV12-3/TRBV12-4	few	TRBD2	TGTGCCAGCAGGGGAACGGGAGGCGATACGCAGTATTTT	CASRGTGGDTQYF
TRBJ2-5	TRBV7-2	few	TRBD1	TGTGCCAGCAGCCTTACAGGGGGCAGGGAGACCCAGTACTTC	CASSLTGGRETQYF
TRBJ2-7	TRBV2	few	.	TGTGCCAGCACCAGTTACGTCCACGAGCAGTACTTC	CASTSYVHEQYF
TRBJ2-1	TRBV7-9	few	.	TGTGCCATGACGTGGGGGACCGGGACGGTGTACAATGAGCAGTTCTTC	CAMTWGTGTVYNEQFF
TRBJ2-1	TRBV7-2	many	TRBD2	TGTGCCAGCAGCTCCCCACTAGCGGGAGTAGACAATGAGCAGTTCTTC	CASSSPLAGVDNEQFF
TRBJ2-1	TRBV10-2	.	TRBD2	TGCGCCAGCACCCAGCGGGAGACGGGAAATGAGCAGTTCTTC	CASTQRETGNEQFF
TRBJ2-7	TRBV19	.	TRBD2	TGTGCCAGTAGTATTATCTCTAGCGGGATGTACGAGCAGTACTTC	CASSIISSGMYEQYF
TRBJ2-1	TRBV7-7	.	TRBD2	TGTGCCACCAGCTTAATAGCGGGAGAAGAGAATGAGCAGTTCTTC	CATSLIAGEENEQFF
TRBJ2-1	TRBV9	.	TRBD2	TGTGCCAGCAGCGTCGGGACTAGCGGCAATGAGCAGTTCTTC	CASSVGTSGNEQFF